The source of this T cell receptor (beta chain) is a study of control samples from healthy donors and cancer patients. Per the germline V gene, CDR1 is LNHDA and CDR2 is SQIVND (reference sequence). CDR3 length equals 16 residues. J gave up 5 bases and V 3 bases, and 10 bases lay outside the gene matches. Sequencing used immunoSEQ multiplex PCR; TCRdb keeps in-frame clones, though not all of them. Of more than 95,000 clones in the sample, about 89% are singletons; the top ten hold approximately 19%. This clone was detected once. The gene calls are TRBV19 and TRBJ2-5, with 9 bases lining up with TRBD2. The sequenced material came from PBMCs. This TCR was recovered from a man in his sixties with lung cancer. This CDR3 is CASSILAGGPMETQYF. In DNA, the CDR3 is TGTGCCAGTAGTATTTTGGCGGGGGGGCCGATGGAGACCCAGTACTTC.